This T cell receptor beta chain was documented in a study of Ad26.COV2.S vaccination and SARS-CoV-2 variants. Overall study findings and caveats: Overall T cell responses may have been underestimated by the analyses of TCR breadth and depth. Placebo recipients trailed vaccine recipients in spike-specific TCR breadth. Similar non-spike TCR breadth was seen in vaccine and placebo recipients.

The germline V gene encodes CDR1 ENHRY and CDR2 SYGVKD. The CDR3 consists of 15 residues. V lost 0 bases, J lost 4 bases, and 10 bases lay in between. Method: immunoSEQ multiplex PCR; TCRdb's copy keeps in-frame clones and lacks some. Among 350,000 to 450,000 clones, 92% were seen once, and the ten largest hold around 4.2%. A note on this clone: The antigen is undetermined.

The receptor was derived from a human donor who had recovered from COVID-19. The sample here was peripheral blood, taken after recovery from COVID-19. The rearrangement links TRBV10-3 to TRBJ1-5; D gene ambiguous. The CDR3 DNA sequence: TGTGCCATCAGTGAGTCGAATGCGGGAAATCAGCCCCAGCATTTT. Translation gives CAISESNAGNQPQHF.